This T cell receptor (beta chain) derives from a study of shared clonotypes between healthy human individuals. Several immunoSEQ plates received, in even portions, the genomic DNA of each subset. Method: immunoSEQ multiplex PCR; TCRdb's copy keeps in-frame clones and lacks some. This sample has around 750,000 clones, with around 67% found just once. A note on this clone: Antigen: not known.

Those who donated, Caucasian adults without exception, all lived in Nashville, Tennessee. Naive CD45RA+ and memory CD45RA-negative subsets were split from CD4+ cells. Study-wide results and limits: Rarefaction exposed incomplete sorted-subset sequencing despite large depth.

The CDR3 contains 16 residues. The germline gives CDR1 KGHSH, CDR2 LQKENI. V lost 5 bases, J lost 1 base, and 18 bases lay in between. The sample taken for sequencing was memory CD4+ T cells sorted from blood. Subset reported: CD45RA-negative fraction. This TCR was recovered from a woman in her thirties in good health. V is TRBV18 and J is TRBJ2-7; D not certain. The CDR3 here is CASSERGRTLSYEQYF. DNA of the CDR3: TGTGCCAGCTCAGAGAGAGGACGGACGCTGTCCTACGAGCAGTACTTC.